This T cell receptor (beta chain) was captured in a study of OX40 agonist ivuxolimab in advanced cancers. In terms of the full investigation: The costimulatory receptor OX40 (CD134) was targeted by ivuxolimab, a fully human IgG2 agonistic monoclonal antibody. Intravenous ivuxolimab was administered to patients every 2 weeks at six dose levels: 0.01, 0.1, 0.3, 1.5, 3 and 10 mg/kg. Of the roughly 54 dose-escalation patients, hepatocellular carcinoma was present in roughly 19, melanoma in approximately 15, renal cell carcinoma in 9 and head and neck cancer in 9. A male proportion of around 83% and a mean age of about 60 years, ranging from about 23 to 90, were recorded for the dose-escalation cohort. Patients were allowed to have had prior anti-PD-1, anti-PD-L1 or anti-CTLA-4 therapy, and 40% of the dose-escalation patients had been treated with checkpoint inhibitors. Partial responses occurred in three dose-escalation patients, of whom one had hepatocellular carcinoma and two had cutaneous melanoma. Peripheral TCRbeta sequencing aimed to test whether ivuxolimab altered TCR sequence diversity and caused clonal T-cell expansion. The paper reports the monotherapy dose-escalation portion (N of about 47 patients) of the phase I ivuxolimab trial.

The trial excluded patients who had a history of autoimmune disease or who were on systemic immunosuppression. Peripheral blood for TCR sequencing was drawn from every dose cohort at baseline, at cycle 4 day 1 and at cycle 7 day 1. Samples came from an open-label, multicenter, first-in-human phase I dose-escalation trial of ivuxolimab. Adults with locally advanced or metastatic head and neck squamous cell, hepatocellular, melanoma or renal cell carcinoma were enrolled in the trial. Before TCR sequencing, CD4+ T cells and CD8+ T cells from peripheral blood were sorted into separate populations. Measured from the cysteine to the phenylalanine, the CDR3 is 14 residues long. Of the read, only the CDR3 DNA is kept; its 42 bases are in frame from base 1. From a lookup of the germline V gene, CDR1 and CDR2 are SNHLY and FYNNEI. Genomic DNA was extracted from sorted cells for sequencing of the TCRbeta CDR3 region. The immunoSEQ Assay was used for sequencing of TCRbeta CDR3 regions. The table was pulled from immuneACCESS by TCRdb, which kept in-frame rearrangements only. Such tables lose some clones; where checked, under half of the loss comes from unresolved V genes, and the rest has no known cause. The sample includes approximately 25,000 clones, with 70% to 90% observed a single time. Together, the top ten hold around 40% of the sample.

On the study overall, not on this receptor specifically: Low levels of normalized T-cell clonal expansion were also seen in some patients who did not respond. In partial responders in the 0.1-3.0 mg/kg groups, normalized peripheral clonal expansion was found to be among the lowest, especially among CD8+ T cells. On average, CD8+ T cells showed more expanded clones than CD4+ T cells after ivuxolimab. The antigen specificity of the clonally expanded peripheral T cells was not determined. At doses of 0.1 to 3.0 mg/kg, clonal expansion of both CD4+ and CD8+ blood T cells was observed from baseline to week 6.

Comments on this clone: Its antigen is still unknown. An end of the junction does not agree with germline; a read error may underlie this.

This receptor was identified in an adult with an advanced solid tumor such as melanoma, head and neck, liver or kidney cancer. The rearrangement joined TRBV2 to TRBJ1-4; the D gene cannot be named for sure. The sample was CD4+ or CD8+ T cells sorted from blood, taken in a trial of the OX40 agonist ivuxolimab. The nucleotide sequence is TGTGCCAGCAGTGACCCAGGCGCTAAGGAAAAACTGTTTTTT. This translates into CASSDPGAKEKLFF.